The table lists the clone carrying this T cell receptor (beta chain) with a few counts. The sample originates from a study of identical twins. The V end was cut by 5 bases, the J end by 5 bases, with 10 bases between. This CDR3 contains 13 residues. Germline CDR1 and CDR2: SGHTA and FQGTGA. MiXCR was run by TCRdb on the 5' RACE reads, yielding one entry per CDR3 protein. The profile shows some 730,000 distinct CDR3 sequences, around a sixth of them singletons. These data also featured in a second study, about T cells expressing NK-cell markers. That paper adds: Leadership of the CD3+CD56-NKG2C+ fraction also belonged to these clonotypes in several donors.

This receptor was taken from a woman aged 18 to 35 in good health. V gene TRBV7-3 combines with J gene TRBJ2-1, with no clear D. The source material was PBMCs. The CDR3 nucleotides read TGTGCCAGCAGCCTGATCCACAACAATGAGCAGTTCTTC. Amino acids: CASSLIHNNEQFF. Full variable domain (remainder filled in from reference TRBV7-3 and TRBJ2-1): GAGVSQTPSNKVTEKGKYVELRCDPISGHTALYWYRQSLGQGPEFLIYFQGTGAADDSGLPNDRFFAVRPEGSVSTLKIQRTERGDSAVYLCASSLIHNNEQFFGPGTRLTVL.